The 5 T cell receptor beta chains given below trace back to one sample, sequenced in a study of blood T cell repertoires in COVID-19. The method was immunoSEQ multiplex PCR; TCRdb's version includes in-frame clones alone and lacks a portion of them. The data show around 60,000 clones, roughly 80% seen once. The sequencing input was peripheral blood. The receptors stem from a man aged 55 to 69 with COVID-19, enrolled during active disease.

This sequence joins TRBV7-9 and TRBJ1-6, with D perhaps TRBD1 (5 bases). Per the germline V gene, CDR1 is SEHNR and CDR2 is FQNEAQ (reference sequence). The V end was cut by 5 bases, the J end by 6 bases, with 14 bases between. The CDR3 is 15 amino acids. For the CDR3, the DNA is TGTGCCAGCAGCCCCTACCAGGGACTTAATTCACCCCTCCACTTT. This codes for CASSPYQGLNSPLHF.

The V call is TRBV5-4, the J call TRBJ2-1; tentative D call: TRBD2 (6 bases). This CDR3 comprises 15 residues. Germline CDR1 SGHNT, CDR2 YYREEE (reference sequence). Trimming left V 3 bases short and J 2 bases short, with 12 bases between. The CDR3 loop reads CASSSRGTTYNEQFF. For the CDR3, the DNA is TGTGCCAGCAGCTCCCGGGGGACCACCTACAATGAGCAGTTCTTC.

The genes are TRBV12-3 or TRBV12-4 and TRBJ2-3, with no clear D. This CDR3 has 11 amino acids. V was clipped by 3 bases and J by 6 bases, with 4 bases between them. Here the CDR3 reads CASSFMDTQYF. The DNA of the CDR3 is TGTGCCAGCAGTTTTATGGATACGCAGTATTTT.

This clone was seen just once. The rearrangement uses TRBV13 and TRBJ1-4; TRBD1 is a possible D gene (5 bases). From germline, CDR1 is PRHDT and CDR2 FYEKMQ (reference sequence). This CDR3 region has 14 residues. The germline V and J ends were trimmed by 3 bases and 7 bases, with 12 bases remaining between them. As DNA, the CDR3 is TGTGCCAGCAGCTTCGGCGGGAGGGGTGAAAAACTGTTTTTT. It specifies CASSFGGRGEKLFF.

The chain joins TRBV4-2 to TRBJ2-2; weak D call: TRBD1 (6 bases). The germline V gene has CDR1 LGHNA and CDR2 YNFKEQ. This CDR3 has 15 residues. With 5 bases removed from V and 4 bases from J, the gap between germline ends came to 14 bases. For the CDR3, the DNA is TGTGCCAGCAGCATAACCAACAGGGTCACCGGGGAGCTGTTTTTT. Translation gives CASSITNRVTGELFF.